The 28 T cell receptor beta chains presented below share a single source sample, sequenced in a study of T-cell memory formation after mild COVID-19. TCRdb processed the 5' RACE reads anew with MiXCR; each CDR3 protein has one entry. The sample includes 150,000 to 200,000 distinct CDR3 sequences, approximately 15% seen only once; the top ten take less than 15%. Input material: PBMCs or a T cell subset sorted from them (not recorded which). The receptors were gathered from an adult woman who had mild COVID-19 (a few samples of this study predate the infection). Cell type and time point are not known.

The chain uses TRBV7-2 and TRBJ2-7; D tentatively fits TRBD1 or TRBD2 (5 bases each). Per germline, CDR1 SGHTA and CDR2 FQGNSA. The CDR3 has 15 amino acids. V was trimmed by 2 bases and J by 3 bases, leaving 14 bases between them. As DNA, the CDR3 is TGTGCCAGCAGCTTACCGGGGACGCGAGGCTACGAGCAGTACTTC. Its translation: CASSLPGTRGYEQYF. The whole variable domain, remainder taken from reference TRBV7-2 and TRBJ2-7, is GAGVSQSPSNKVTEKGKDVELRCDPISGHTALYWYRQSLGQGLEFLIYFQGNSAPDKSGLPSDRFSAERTGGSVSTLTIQRTQQEDSAVYLCASSLPGTRGYEQYFGPGTRLTVT.

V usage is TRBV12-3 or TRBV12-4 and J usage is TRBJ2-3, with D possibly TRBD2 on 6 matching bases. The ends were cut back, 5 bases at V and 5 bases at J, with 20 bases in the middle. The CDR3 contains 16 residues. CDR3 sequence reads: CASSVLSGPTGDTQYF. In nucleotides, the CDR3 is TGTGCCAGCAGTGTCCTTAGCGGCCCCACTGGAGATACGCAGTATTTT.

This CDR3 is CASSEWDRENEQFF. CDR3 sequence (DNA): TGTGCCAGCAGCGAATGGGACAGGGAGAATGAGCAGTTCTTC. This chain uses TRBV11-3 with TRBJ2-1; TRBD1 matches at 9 bases. Germline CDR1 is SGHNT and CDR2 is YENEEA. This CDR3 is 14 amino acids long. The V segment lost 5 bases and the J segment 7 bases; nucleotides outside the gene matches: 6.

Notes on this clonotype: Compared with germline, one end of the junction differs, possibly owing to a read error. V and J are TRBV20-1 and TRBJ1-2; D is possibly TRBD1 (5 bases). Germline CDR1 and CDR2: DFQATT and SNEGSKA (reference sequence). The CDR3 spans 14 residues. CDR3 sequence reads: CSARGGYVNYGYTF. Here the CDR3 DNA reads TGTAGTGCTAGGGGAGGGTATGTGAACTATGGCTACACCTTC.

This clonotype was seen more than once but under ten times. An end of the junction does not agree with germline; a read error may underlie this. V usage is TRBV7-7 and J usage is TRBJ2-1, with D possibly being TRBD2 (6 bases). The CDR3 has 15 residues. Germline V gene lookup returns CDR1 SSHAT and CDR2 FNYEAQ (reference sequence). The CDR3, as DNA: TGTGCTAGCAGCTTAGGAGCGGGTGATTACAATGAGCAGTTCTTC. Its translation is CASSLGAGDYNEQFF.

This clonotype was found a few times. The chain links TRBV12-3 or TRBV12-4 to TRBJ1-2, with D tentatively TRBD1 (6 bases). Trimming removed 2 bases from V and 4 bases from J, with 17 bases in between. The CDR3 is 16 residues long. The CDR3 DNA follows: TGTGCCAGCAGTTTACGTTTAACGACAGGAATCTATGGCTACACCTTC. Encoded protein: CASSLRLTTGIYGYTF.

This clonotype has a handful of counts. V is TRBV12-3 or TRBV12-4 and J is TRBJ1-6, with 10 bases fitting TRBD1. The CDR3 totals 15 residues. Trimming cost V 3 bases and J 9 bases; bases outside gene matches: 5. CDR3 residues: CASSLRGQGFSPLHF. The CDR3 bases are TGTGCCAGCAGTTTGAGGGGACAGGGGTTTTCACCCCTCCACTTT.

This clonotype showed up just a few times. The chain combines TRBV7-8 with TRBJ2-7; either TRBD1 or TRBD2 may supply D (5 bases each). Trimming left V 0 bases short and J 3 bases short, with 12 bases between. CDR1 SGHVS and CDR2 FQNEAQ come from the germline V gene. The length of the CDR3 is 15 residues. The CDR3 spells CASSLARWGNYEQYF. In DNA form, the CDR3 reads TGTGCCAGCAGCTTAGCGCGATGGGGGAACTACGAGCAGTACTTC.

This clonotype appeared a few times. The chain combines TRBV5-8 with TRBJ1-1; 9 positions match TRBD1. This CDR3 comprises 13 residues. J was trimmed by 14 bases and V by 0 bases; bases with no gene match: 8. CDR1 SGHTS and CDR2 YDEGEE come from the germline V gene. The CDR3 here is CASSLARTGARFF. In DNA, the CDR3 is TGTGCCAGCAGCTTGGCGAGGACAGGGGCCCGGTTCTTT. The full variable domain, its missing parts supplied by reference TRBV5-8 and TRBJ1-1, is EAGVTQSPTHLIKTRGQQATLRCSPISGHTSVYWYQQALGLGLQFLLWYDEGEERNRGNFPPRFSGRQFPNYSSELNVNALELEDSALYLCASSLARTGARFFGQGTRLTVV.

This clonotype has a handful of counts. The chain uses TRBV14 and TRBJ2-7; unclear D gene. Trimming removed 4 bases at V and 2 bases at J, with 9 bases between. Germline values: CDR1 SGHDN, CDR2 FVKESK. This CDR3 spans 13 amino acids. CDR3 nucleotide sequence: TGTGCCAGCAGCCGGAACAGTCCCTACGAGCAGTACTTC. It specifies CASSRNSPYEQYF.

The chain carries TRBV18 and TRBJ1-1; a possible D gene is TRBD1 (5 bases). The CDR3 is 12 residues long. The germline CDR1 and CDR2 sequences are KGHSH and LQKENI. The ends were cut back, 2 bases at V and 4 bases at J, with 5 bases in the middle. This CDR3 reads CASSPGATEAFF. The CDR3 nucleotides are TGTGCCAGCTCACCAGGGGCCACTGAAGCTTTCTTT.

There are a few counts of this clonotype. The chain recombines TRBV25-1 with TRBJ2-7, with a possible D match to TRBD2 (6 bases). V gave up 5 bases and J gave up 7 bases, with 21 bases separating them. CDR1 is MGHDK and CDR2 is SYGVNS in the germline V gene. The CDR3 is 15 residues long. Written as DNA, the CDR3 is TGTGCCAGCAGTCAGTCTAGCGTGGTCCCGTGGGAGCAGTACTTC. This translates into CASSQSSVVPWEQYF.

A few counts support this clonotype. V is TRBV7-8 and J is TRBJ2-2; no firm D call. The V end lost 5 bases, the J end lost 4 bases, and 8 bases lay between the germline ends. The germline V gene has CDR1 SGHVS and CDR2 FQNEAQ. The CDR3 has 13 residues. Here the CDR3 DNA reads TGTGCCAGCAGCCCCCGAGGCACCGGGGAGCTGTTTTTT. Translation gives CASSPRGTGELFF.

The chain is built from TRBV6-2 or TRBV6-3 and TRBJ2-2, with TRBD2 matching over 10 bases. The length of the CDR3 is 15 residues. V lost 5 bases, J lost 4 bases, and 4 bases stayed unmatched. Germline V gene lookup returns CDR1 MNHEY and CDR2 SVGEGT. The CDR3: CASSGRTSGTGELFF. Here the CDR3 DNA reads TGTGCCAGCAGTGGTCGGACTAGCGGCACCGGGGAGCTGTTTTTT.

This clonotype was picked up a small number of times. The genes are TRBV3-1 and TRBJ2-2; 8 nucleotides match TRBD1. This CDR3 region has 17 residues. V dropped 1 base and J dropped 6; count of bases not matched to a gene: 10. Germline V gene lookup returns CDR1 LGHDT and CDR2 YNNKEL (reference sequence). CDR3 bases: TGTGCCAGCAGCCAAGGACCGGCAGGGGGCTTAGCCGGGGAGCTGTTTTTT. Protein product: CASSQGPAGGLAGELFF.

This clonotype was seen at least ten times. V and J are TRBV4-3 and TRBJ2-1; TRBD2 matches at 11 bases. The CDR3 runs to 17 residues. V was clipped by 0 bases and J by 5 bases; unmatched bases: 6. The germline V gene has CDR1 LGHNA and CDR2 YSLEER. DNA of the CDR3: TGCGCCAGCAGCCAAGAGTTCGGGACTAGCGGTAACAATGAGCAGTTCTTC. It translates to CASSQEFGTSGNNEQFF.

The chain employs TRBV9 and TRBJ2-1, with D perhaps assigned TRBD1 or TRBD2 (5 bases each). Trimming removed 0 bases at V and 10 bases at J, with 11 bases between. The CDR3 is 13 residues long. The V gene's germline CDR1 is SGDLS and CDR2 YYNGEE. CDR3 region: CASSVATWGEQFF. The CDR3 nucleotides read TGTGCCAGCAGCGTAGCTACCTGGGGGGAGCAGTTCTTC.

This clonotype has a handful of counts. The CDR3 sequence: CATSDLGPRSYNEQFF. In nucleotides, the CDR3 is TGTGCCACCAGTGATCTCGGACCTAGGTCCTACAATGAGCAGTTCTTC. The V and J genes are TRBV24-1 and TRBJ2-1; no firm D call. V shed 3 bases and J shed 1 base, with 12 bases lying between them. This CDR3 is 16 amino acids long. CDR1 KGHDR and CDR2 SFDVKD come from the germline V gene.

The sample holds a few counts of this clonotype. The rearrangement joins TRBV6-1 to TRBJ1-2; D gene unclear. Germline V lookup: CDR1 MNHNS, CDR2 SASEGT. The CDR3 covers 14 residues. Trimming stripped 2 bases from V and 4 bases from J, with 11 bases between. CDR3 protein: CASSEKEVPYGYTF. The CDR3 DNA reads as TGTGCCAGCAGTGAAAAGGAGGTTCCCTATGGCTACACCTTC.

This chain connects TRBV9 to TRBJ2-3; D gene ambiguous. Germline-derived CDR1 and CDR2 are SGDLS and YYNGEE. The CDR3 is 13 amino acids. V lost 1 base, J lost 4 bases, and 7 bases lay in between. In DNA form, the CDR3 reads TGTGCCAGCAGCGTACGACCCGCAGATACGCAGTATTTT. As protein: CASSVRPADTQYF.

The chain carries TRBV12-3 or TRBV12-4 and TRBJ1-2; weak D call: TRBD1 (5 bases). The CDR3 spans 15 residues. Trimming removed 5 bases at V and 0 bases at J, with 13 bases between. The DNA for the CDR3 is TGTGCCAGCAGTGTTAACGGCAGGGCTAACTATGGCTACACCTTC. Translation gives CASSVNGRANYGYTF.

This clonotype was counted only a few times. CDR3 in amino acids: CASSPDRVYYEQYF. The CDR3 DNA is TGTGCCAGCAGCCCGGACAGAGTTTACTACGAGCAGTACTTC. The chain employs TRBV6-5 and TRBJ2-7, with TRBD1 as a possible D gene (6 bases). The V end was cut by 6 bases, the J end by 3 bases, with 15 bases between. The CDR3 is made up of 14 amino acids. Germline CDR1 and CDR2: MNHEY and SVGAGI.

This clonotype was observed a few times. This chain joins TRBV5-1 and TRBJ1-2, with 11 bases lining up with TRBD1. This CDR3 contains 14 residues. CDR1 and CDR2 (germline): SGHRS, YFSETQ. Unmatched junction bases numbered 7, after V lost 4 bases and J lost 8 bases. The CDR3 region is CASSIGQGARGYTF. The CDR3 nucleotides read TGCGCCAGCAGCATAGGACAGGGGGCTAGAGGCTACACCTTC.

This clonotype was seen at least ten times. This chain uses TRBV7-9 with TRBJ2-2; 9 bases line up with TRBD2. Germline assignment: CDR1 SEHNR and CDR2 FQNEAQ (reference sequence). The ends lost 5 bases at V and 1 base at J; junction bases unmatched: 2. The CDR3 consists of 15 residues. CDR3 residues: CASSRLAVNTGELFF. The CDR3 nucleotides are TGTGCCAGCAGCCGACTAGCGGTGAACACCGGGGAGCTGTTTTTT. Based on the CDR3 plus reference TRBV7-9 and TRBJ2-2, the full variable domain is DTGVSQNPRHKITKRGQNVTFRCDPISEHNRLYWYRQTLGQGPEFLTYFQNEAQLEKSRLLSDRFSAERPKGSFSTLEIQRTEQGDSAMYLCASSRLAVNTGELFFGEGSRLTVL.

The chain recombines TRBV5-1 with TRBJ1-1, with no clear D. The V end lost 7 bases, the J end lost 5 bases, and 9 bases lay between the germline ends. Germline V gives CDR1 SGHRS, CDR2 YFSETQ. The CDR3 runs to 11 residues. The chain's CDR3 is CASSGETEAFF. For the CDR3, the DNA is TGCGCCAGCTCCGGGGAGACTGAAGCTTTCTTT.

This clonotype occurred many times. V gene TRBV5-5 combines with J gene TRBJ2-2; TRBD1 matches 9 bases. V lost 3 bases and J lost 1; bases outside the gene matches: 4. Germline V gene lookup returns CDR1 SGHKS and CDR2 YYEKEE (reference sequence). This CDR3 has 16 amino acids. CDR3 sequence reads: CASSWTGAMNTGELFF. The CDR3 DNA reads TGTGCCAGCAGCTGGACAGGGGCCATGAACACCGGGGAGCTGTTTTTT.

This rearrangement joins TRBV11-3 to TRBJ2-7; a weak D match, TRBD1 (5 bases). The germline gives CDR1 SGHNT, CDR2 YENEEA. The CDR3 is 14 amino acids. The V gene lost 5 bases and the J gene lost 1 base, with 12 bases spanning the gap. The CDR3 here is CASSPGHQSYEQYF. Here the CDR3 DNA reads TGTGCCAGCAGCCCAGGACACCAATCCTACGAGCAGTACTTC.

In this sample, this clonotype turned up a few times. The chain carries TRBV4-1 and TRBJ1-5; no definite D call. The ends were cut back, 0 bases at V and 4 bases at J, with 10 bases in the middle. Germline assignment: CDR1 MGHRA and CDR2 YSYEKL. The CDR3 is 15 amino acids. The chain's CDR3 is CASSQDNRVNQPQHF. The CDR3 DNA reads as TGCGCCAGCAGCCAAGATAATCGGGTGAATCAGCCCCAGCATTTT.